A selection of T cell receptor beta chains follows, all from one sample in a study of blood T cell repertoires in COVID-19. Using immunoSEQ multiplex PCR, the repertoire was profiled, and TCRdb retains in-frame clones only, with some absent. The sample gives around 26,000 clones, more than 70% of which show up once; about a third is in the top ten. Sequencing was performed on peripheral blood. These receptors were taken from a human donor in a cohort sampled during active COVID-19. Both conserved end residues are part of each CDR3. Fields, in order: CDR3 protein, CDR3 DNA, J gene, V gene, CDR3 length, clone size, D gene. The D gene is left open where the match is weak. Only some rows state a clone size, as once, few, many or a class for expanded clones.

CATSDSFGRDCFF TGTGCCACCAGTGATTCTTTCGGGAGGGACTGTTTCTTC TRBJ2-1 TRBV24-1 13 . TRBD2
CASSLGGPSSEEKLFF TGCGCCAGCAGCTTGGGGGGCCCGAGCTCTGAGGAAAAACTGTTTTTT TRBJ1-4 TRBV5-1 16 . .
CASTAGAPSGANVLTF TGTGCCAGCACGGCAGGGGCCCCCTCTGGGGCCAACGTCCTGACTTTC TRBJ2-6 TRBV28 16 . .
CASSYQGSTEAFF TGTGCCAGCAGTTACCAGGGGAGCACTGAAGCTTTCTTT TRBJ1-1 TRBV6-5 13 medium-sized .
CASSLYGTGGFNQPQHF TGTGCCAGCAGCTTATATGGGACAGGGGGTTTCAATCAGCCCCAGCATTTT TRBJ1-5 TRBV7-2 17 . TRBD1
CASGQGRNYEQYF TGTGCCAGCGGGCAGGGCAGAAACTACGAGCAGTACTTC TRBJ2-7 TRBV6-5 13 . .
CASSRTEGNQPQHF TGTGCCAGCAGCCGGACAGAGGGCAATCAGCCCCAGCATTTT TRBJ1-5 TRBV6-2/TRBV6-3 14 . .
CASSLGGAGTEAFF TGTGCCAGCAGTTTGGGGGGGGCCGGGACTGAAGCTTTCTTT TRBJ1-1 TRBV27 14 . .
CSVTQGGKNQPQHF TGCAGCGTTACACAGGGGGGGAAGAATCAGCCCCAGCATTTT TRBJ1-5 TRBV29-1 14 . TRBD1
CAWSVLAEAFF TGTGCCTGGAGTGTACTAGCTGAAGCTTTCTTT TRBJ1-1 TRBV30 11 . .
CASSMTASYEQYF TGTGCCAGCAGTATGACAGCCTCCTACGAGCAGTACTTC TRBJ2-7 TRBV6-5 13 . .
CASMGTASSYEQYF TGCGCCAGCATGGGGACAGCGAGCTCCTACGAGCAGTACTTC TRBJ2-7 TRBV5-1 14 . TRBD1
CAWSLTADSYGYTF TGTGCCTGGAGCCTTACAGCAGATTCGTATGGCTACACCTTC TRBJ1-2 TRBV30 14 once .
CASSEWGAGRNTEAFF TGTGCCAGCAGCGAATGGGGTGCAGGGCGGAACACTGAAGCTTTCTTT TRBJ1-1 TRBV25-1 16 . .
CASSIGARGYNEQFF TGTGCCAGTAGTATAGGGGCCAGGGGGTACAATGAGCAGTTCTTC TRBJ2-1 TRBV19 15 . TRBD1
CASSLERGTGGNQPQHF TGTGCCAGCAGCTTAGAGCGGGGGACAGGGGGCAATCAGCCCCAGCATTTT TRBJ1-5 TRBV11-2 17 . TRBD1
CASSSFNRNTEAFF TGTGCCAGCAGTTCTTTCAATAGAAACACTGAAGCTTTCTTT TRBJ1-1 TRBV6-2/TRBV6-3 14 . .
CASSLGDRSLYGYTF TGTGCCAGCAGCTTGGGGGACAGGAGTCTTTATGGCTACACCTTC TRBJ1-2 TRBV5-5 15 . TRBD1
CASSQSGGSSNEKLFF TGTGCCAGCAGCCAAAGTGGCGGCAGTTCTAATGAAAAACTGTTTTTT TRBJ1-4 TRBV3-1/TRBV3-2 16 once .
CASSQGGTGHYNSPLHF TGTGCCAGCAGCCAAGGCGGGACAGGCCACTATAATTCACCCCTCCACTTT TRBJ1-6 TRBV3-1/TRBV3-2 17 once TRBD1
CASSQDGTSGGPSTDTQYF TGTGCCAGCAGCCAAGACGGGACTAGCGGGGGCCCAAGCACAGATACGCAGTATTTT TRBJ2-3 TRBV4-2 19 . TRBD2
CSLREGNTEAFF TGCAGCCTCAGGGAGGGGAACACTGAAGCTTTCTTT TRBJ1-1 TRBV29-1 12 . .
CASSVARAGGGTDTQYF TGTGCCAGCAGCGTAGCTAGGGCGGGAGGGGGCACAGATACGCAGTATTTT TRBJ2-3 TRBV9 17 . TRBD2
CSVVLDGSSYEQYF TGCAGCGTTGTATTGGACGGGAGCTCCTACGAGCAGTACTTC TRBJ2-7 TRBV29-1 14 . .
CASSWARSLAKNIQYF TGTGCCAGCAGTTGGGCCAGGTCCTTAGCCAAAAACATTCAGTACTTC TRBJ2-4 TRBV27 16 . .
CAISDPDRGHIYSGNTIYF TGTGCCATCAGTGACCCGGACAGGGGCCATATATACTCTGGAAACACCATATATTTT TRBJ1-3 TRBV10-3 19 . TRBD1
CASSLGLADTDTQYF TGTGCCAGCAGCTTAGGACTAGCGGATACAGATACGCAGTATTTT TRBJ2-3 TRBV7-8 15 once TRBD2
CASNPQGPDGYTF TGTGCCAGTAATCCGCAGGGTCCCGATGGCTACACCTTC TRBJ1-2 TRBV19 13 few .
CASSSHRGSTDTQYF TGTGCCAGCAGCTCCCACAGGGGAAGCACAGATACGCAGTATTTT TRBJ2-3 TRBV5-4 15 . TRBD1
CASSPRSGAYEQYF TGTGCCAGCTCACCGAGAAGCGGGGCCTACGAGCAGTACTTC TRBJ2-7 TRBV18 14 . TRBD2
CASSYSPSLVGELFF TGTGCCAGCAGTTACTCGCCTAGCTTGGTCGGGGAGCTGTTTTTT TRBJ2-2 TRBV6-6 15 . .
CASVDRGRYNEQFF TGCGCCAGCGTCGACAGGGGGCGATACAATGAGCAGTTCTTC TRBJ2-1 TRBV10-2 14 . TRBD1
CATRTGTGDTGELFF TGTGCCACCCGGACCGGGACAGGGGACACCGGGGAGCTGTTTTTT TRBJ2-2 TRBV28 15 few TRBD1
CASSQELNTGELFF TGCGCCAGCAGCCAAGAACTGAACACCGGGGAGCTGTTTTTT TRBJ2-2 TRBV4-3 14 . .
CASSEDRGLPYEQYF TGTGCCAGCAGTGAAGACAGGGGCCTTCCCTACGAGCAGTACTTC TRBJ2-7 TRBV2 15 . TRBD1
CASSRTGVNEQYF TGTGCCAGCAGTCGCACAGGGGTCAACGAGCAGTACTTC TRBJ2-7 TRBV12-3/TRBV12-4 13 . TRBD1
CAWRGTGARLNYGYTF TGTGCCTGGAGAGGGACAGGGGCAAGACTTAACTATGGCTACACCTTC TRBJ1-2 TRBV30 16 . TRBD1
CASSLVGSGGLNTEAFF TGCGCCAGCAGCTTGGTCGGGTCAGGGGGCCTGAACACTGAAGCTTTCTTT TRBJ1-1 TRBV5-1 17 . TRBD1
CASSLVSGAHEQFF TGTGCCAGCAGCTTAGTCTCGGGTGCCCATGAGCAGTTCTTC TRBJ2-1 TRBV7-2 14 . .
CASGRTGRYEQYF TGTGCCAGCGGCCGGACAGGTCGATACGAGCAGTACTTC TRBJ2-7 TRBV27 13 . TRBD1
CASKPDPTTYGYTF TGCGCCAGCAAACCAGACCCGACAACGTATGGCTACACCTTC TRBJ1-2 TRBV5-1 14 . .
CAISGGAKYEQYF TGTGCCATCTCAGGGGGCGCGAAGTACGAGCAGTACTTC TRBJ2-7 TRBV10-3 13 . TRBD1
CASSLLVPGELFF TGTGCCAGCAGCTTACTAGTCCCCGGGGAGCTGTTTTTT TRBJ2-2 TRBV7-8 13 once .
CASSPPRQGYYEQYF TGTGCCAGCTCACCACCGAGACAGGGTTACTACGAGCAGTACTTC TRBJ2-7 TRBV18 15 . TRBD1
CASSPWIAGGPSSYNEQFF TGTGCCAGCAGCCCTTGGATAGCGGGAGGCCCTAGCTCCTACAATGAGCAGTTCTTC TRBJ2-1 TRBV5-5 19 . TRBD2
CASSLVGGHATNEKLFF TGTGCCAGCAGCTTAGTGGGGGGGCATGCAACTAATGAAAAACTGTTTTTT TRBJ1-4 TRBV7-9 17 . .
CASSLKTEGNQPQHF TGTGCCAGCAGTCTAAAGACGGAGGGCAATCAGCCCCAGCATTTT TRBJ1-5 TRBV6-5 15 . .
CASSQDLVRGPHNEQFF TGCGCCAGCAGCCAAGACCTCGTGCGGGGCCCGCACAATGAGCAGTTCTTC TRBJ2-1 TRBV4-3 17 . .
CASSPPGRTQQETQYF TGTGCCAGCTCACCACCGGGGAGGACACAACAAGAGACCCAGTACTTC TRBJ2-5 TRBV18 16 . .
CSVGREGSTYEQYF TGCAGCGTTGGTCGGGAGGGTAGTACATACGAGCAGTACTTC TRBJ2-7 TRBV29-1 14 . TRBD2
CASSPPGQGARETQYF TGTGCCAGCAGTCCACCCGGACAGGGGGCACGAGAGACCCAGTACTTC TRBJ2-5 TRBV28 16 . TRBD1
CASSPGLNEQYF TGTGCCAGCTCACCAGGGCTCAACGAGCAGTACTTC TRBJ2-7 TRBV18 12 . .
CASTRAGGPFEQFF TGTGCCAGCACCCGGGCGGGAGGGCCTTTTGAGCAGTTCTTC TRBJ2-1 TRBV28 14 . TRBD2
CASSHPFWGGIQETQYF TGTGCCAGCAGCCACCCCTTTTGGGGGGGGATCCAAGAGACCCAGTACTTC TRBJ2-5 TRBV3-1/TRBV3-2 17 . TRBD2
CASSYRQTNYGYTF TGTGCCAGCAGTTATCGCCAGACTAACTATGGCTACACCTTC TRBJ1-2 TRBV6-2/TRBV6-3 14 . .
CASGLVGDQPQHF TGTGCTAGTGGTTTGGTGGGAGATCAGCCCCAGCATTTT TRBJ1-5 TRBV12-5 13 . .